This TCR beta chain was profiled in a study of blood T cells in healthy people across ages. Study-wide results and caveats: Diversity of TCR beta per million T cells declined in a roughly linear way with age. Diversity of TCR beta correlated strongly with naive T cell percentage.

A sample-barcoded 5' primer and a J-beta primer mix were used in a second PCR of roughly 7 to 11 cycles. TCRdb re-derived calls from the 5' RACE reads in MiXCR, one entry per CDR3 protein. The data contain approximately 1.5 million distinct CDR3 sequences, 42% of them singletons. Comments on this clonotype: Its specificity is not known. A much larger clone differs by one base, so this may be a read error.

There are 17 residues in the CDR3. Germline lookup yields CDR1 LGHNA and CDR2 YSLEER. The source is a young woman in good health. The chain combines TRBV4-3 with TRBJ2-1; 14 positions match TRBD2. The closer fit of TRBJ2-7 to the DNA end suggests the J call may be wrong. The sample consisted of blood. CDR3 loop: CASSLGLAGGLYNEQYF. The CDR3 nucleotides are TGCGCCAGCAGCCTCGGACTAGCGGGAGGTCTCTACAATGAGCAGTACTTC.